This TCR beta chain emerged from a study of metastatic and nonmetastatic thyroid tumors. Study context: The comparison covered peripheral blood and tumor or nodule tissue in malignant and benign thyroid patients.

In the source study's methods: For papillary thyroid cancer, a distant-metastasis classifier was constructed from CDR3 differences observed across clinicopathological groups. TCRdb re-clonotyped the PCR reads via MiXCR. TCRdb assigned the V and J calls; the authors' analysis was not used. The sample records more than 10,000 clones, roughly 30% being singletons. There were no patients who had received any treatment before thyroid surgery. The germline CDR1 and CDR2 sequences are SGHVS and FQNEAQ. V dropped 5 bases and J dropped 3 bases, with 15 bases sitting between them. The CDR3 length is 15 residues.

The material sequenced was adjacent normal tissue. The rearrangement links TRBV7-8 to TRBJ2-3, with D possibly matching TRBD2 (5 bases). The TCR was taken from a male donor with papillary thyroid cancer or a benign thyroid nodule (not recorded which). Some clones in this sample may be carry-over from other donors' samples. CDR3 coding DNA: TGTGCCAGCAGCCCAACGGGGTTGGGGACAGATACGCAGTATTTT. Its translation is CASSPTGLGTDTQYF.